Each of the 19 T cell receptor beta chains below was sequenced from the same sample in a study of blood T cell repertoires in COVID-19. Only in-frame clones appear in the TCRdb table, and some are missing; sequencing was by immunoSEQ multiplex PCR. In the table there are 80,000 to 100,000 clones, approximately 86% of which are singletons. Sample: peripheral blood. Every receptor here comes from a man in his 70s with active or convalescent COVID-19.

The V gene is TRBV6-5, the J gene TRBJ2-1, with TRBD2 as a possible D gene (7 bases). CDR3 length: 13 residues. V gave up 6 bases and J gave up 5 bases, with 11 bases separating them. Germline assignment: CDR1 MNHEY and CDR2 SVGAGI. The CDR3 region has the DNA TGTGCCAGCAGGGGGGGGCAGAACAATGAGCAGTTCTTC. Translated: CASRGGQNNEQFF.

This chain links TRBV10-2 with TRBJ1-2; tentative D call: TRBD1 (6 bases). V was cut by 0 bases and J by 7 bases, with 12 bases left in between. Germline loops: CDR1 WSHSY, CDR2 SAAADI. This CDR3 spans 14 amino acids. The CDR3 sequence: CASSESRKQGGYTF. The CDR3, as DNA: TGCGCCAGCAGTGAGTCTAGGAAACAGGGTGGCTACACCTTC.

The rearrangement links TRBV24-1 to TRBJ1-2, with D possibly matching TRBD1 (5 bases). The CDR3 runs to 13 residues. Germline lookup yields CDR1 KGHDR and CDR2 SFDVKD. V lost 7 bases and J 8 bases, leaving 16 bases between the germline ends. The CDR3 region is CATSSRGAGGYTF. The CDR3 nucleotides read TGTGCCACCAGCTCGAGGGGTGCGGGGGGCTACACCTTC.

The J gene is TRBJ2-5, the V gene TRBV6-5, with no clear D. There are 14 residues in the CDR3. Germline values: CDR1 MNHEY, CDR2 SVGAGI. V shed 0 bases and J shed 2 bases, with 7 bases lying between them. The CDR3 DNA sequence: TGTGCCAGCAGTTACTCTTTTATGCAAGAGACCCAGTACTTC. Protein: CASSYSFMQETQYF.

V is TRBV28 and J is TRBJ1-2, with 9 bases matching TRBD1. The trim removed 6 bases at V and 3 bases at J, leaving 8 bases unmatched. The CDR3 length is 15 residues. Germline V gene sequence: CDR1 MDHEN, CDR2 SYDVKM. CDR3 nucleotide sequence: TGTGCCAGCAGCTTGGGACAGGGCGGCGACTATGGCTACACCTTC. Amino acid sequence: CASSLGQGGDYGYTF.

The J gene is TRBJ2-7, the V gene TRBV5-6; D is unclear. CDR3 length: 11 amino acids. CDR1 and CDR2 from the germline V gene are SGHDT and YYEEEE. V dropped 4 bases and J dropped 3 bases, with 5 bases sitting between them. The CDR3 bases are TGTGCCAGCAGCCGTTTCTACGAGCAGTACTTC. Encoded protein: CASSRFYEQYF.

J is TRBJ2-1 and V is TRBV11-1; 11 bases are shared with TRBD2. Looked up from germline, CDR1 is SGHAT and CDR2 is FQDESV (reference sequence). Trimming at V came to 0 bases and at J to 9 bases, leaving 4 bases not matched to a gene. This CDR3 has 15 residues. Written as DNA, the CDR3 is TGTGCCAGCAGCTTAGCCGGACTAGCGGGCGGTGAGCAGTTCTTC. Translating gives CASSLAGLAGGEQFF.

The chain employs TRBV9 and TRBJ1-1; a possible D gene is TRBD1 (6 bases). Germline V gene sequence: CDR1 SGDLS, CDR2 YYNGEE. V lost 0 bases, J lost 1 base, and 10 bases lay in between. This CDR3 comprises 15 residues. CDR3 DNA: TGTGCCAGCAGCGTAGGTAGGACAGAGAACACTGAAGCTTTCTTT. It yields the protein CASSVGRTENTEAFF.

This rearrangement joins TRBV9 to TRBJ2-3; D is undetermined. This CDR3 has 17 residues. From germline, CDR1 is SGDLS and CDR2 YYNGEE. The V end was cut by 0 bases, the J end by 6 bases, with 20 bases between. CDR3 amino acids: CASSVESPLERWDTQYF. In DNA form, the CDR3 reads TGTGCCAGCAGCGTAGAGAGCCCCCTTGAGCGTTGGGATACGCAGTATTTT.

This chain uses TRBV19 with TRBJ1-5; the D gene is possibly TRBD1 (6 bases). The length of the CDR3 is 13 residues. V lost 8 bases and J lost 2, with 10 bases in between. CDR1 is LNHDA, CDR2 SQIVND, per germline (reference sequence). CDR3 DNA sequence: TGTGCCAGTGGACAGTCTGGCAATCAGCCCCAGCATTTT. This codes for CASGQSGNQPQHF. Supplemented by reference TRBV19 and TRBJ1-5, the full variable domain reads DGGITQSPKYLFRKEGQNVTLSCEQNLNHDAMYWYRQDPGQGLRLIYYSQIVNDFQKGDIAEGYSVSREKKESFPLTVTSAQKNPTAFYLCASGQSGNQPQHFGDGTRLSIL.

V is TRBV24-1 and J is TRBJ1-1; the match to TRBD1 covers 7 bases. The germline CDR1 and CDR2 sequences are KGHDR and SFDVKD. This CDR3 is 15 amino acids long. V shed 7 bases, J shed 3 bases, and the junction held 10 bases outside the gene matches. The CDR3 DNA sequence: TGTGCCACCAGGGGCCAGGGGGTTAAGGACACTGAAGCTTTCTTT. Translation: CATRGQGVKDTEAFF.

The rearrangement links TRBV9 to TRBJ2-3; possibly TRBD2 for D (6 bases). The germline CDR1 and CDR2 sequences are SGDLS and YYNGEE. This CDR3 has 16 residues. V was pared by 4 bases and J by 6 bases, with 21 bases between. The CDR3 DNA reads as TGTGCCAGCAGCCGGGGACTCGAACGGGTAGGCGATACGCAGTATTTT. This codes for CASSRGLERVGDTQYF.

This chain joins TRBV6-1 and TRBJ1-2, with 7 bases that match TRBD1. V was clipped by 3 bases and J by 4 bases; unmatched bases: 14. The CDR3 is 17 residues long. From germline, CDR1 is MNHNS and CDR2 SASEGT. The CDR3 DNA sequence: TGTGCCAGCAGTGAGGGGTCGCCCAGGGGGAAGGGCTATGGCTACACCTTC. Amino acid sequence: CASSEGSPRGKGYGYTF.

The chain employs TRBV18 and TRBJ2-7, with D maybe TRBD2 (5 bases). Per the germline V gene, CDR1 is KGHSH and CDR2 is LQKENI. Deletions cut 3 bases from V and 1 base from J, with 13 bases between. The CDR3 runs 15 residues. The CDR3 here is CASSPGIAKSYEQYF. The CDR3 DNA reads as TGTGCCAGCTCACCGGGCATAGCGAAATCCTACGAGCAGTACTTC.

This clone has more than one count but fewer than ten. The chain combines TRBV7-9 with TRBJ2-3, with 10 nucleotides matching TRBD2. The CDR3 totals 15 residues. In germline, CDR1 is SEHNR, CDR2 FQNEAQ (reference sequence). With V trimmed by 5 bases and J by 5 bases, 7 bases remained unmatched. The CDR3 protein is CASSPRGLAEDTQYF. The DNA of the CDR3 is TGTGCCAGCAGCCCAAGAGGACTAGCGGAAGATACGCAGTATTTT.

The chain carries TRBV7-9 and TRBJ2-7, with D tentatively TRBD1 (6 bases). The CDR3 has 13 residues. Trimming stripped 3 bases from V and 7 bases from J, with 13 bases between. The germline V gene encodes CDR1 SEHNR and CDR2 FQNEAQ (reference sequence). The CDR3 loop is CASSLGAGVEQYF. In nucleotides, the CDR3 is TGTGCCAGCAGCTTGGGGGCCGGGGTGGAGCAGTACTTC. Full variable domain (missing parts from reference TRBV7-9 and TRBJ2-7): DTGVSQNPRHKITKRGQNVTFRCDPISEHNRLYWYRQTLGQGPEFLTYFQNEAQLEKSRLLSDRFSAERPKGSFSTLEIQRTEQGDSAMYLCASSLGAGVEQYFGPGTRLTVT.

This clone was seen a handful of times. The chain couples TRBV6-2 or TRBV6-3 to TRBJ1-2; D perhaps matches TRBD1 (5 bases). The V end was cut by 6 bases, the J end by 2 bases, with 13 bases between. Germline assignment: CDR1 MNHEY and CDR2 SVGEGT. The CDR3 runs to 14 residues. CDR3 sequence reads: CASSRAGSNYGYTF. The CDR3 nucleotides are TGTGCCAGCAGCCGGGCAGGGTCCAACTATGGCTACACCTTC.

The DNA for the CDR3 is TGTGCCAGCAGCGTAGCGGGGGGATTAAACACCGGGGAGCTGTTTTTT. Translating it yields CASSVAGGLNTGELFF. The chain links TRBV9 to TRBJ2-2, with 7 nucleotides matching TRBD2. The CDR3 runs 16 residues. V was pared by 0 bases and J by 2 bases, with 4 bases of the junction left unmatched. CDR1 SGDLS and CDR2 YYNGEE come from the germline V gene. The entire variable domain, with the rest obtained from reference TRBV9 and TRBJ2-2, is as follows: DSGVTQTPKHLITATGQRVTLRCSPRSGDLSVYWYQQSLDQGLQFLIQYYNGEERAKGNILERFSAQQFPDLHSELNLSSLELGDSALYFCASSVAGGLNTGELFFGEGSRLTVL.

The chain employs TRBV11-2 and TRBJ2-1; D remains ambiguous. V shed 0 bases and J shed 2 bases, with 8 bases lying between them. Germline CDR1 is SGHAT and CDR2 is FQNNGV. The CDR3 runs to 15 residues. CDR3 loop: CASSLDPGAYNEQFF. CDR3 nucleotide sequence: TGTGCCAGCAGCTTAGACCCCGGAGCCTACAATGAGCAGTTCTTC.